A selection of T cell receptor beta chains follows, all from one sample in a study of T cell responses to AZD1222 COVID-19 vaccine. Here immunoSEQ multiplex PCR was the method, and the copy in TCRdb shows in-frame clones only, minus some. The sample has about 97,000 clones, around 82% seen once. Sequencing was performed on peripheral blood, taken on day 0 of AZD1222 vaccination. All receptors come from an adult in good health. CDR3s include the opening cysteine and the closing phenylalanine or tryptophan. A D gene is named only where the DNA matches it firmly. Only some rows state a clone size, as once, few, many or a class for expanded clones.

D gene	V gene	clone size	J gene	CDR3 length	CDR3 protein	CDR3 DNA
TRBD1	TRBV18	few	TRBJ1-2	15	CASSPRGQLLGGYTF	TGTGCCAGCTCACCGCGGGGACAGCTCCTCGGTGGCTACACCTTC
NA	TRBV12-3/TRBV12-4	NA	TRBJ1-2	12	CASSLGGVGYTF	TGTGCCAGCAGCCTGGGGGGGGTCGGCTACACCTTC
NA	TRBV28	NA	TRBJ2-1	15	CASSLMGRGDNEQFF	TGTGCCAGCAGCCTAATGGGGAGGGGGGACAATGAGCAGTTCTTC
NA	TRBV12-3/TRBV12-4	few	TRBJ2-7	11	CASGEVYEQYF	TGTGCCAGCGGGGAGGTCTACGAGCAGTACTTC
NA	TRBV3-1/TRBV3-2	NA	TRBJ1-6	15	CASSQGGRNQTPVHF	TGTGCCAGCAGCCAAGGAGGCAGAAACCAAACCCCGGTCCACTTT
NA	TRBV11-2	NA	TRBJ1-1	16	CASSLSSGEAYTEAFF	TGTGCCAGCAGCTTATCATCAGGGGAGGCGTACACTGAAGCTTTCTTT
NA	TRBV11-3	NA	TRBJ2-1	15	CASSFTSTSYNEQFF	TGTGCCAGCAGCTTCACCAGCACGTCCTACAATGAGCAGTTCTTC
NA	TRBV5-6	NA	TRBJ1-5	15	CASSLGGFGNQPQHF	TGTGCCAGCAGCTTGGGGGGGTTCGGGAATCAGCCCCAGCATTTT
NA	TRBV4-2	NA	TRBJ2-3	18	CASSQDLGGWGSTDTQYF	TGTGCCAGCAGCCAAGATCTAGGGGGTTGGGGGAGCACAGATACGCAGTATTTT
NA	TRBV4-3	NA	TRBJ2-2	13	CASSQGGTGELFF	TGCGCCAGCAGCCAAGGCGGCACCGGGGAGCTGTTTTTT
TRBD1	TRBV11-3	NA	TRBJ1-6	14	CASSYTGGNSPLHF	TGTGCCAGCAGTTACACAGGGGGGAATTCACCCCTCCACTTT
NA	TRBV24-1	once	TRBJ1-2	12	CATSDPIGGYTF	TGTGCCACCAGTGACCCTATAGGGGGCTACACCTTC
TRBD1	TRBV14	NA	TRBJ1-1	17	CASSPFETRQGYTEAFF	TGTGCCAGCAGCCCCTTCGAAACGAGACAGGGTTACACTGAAGCTTTCTTT
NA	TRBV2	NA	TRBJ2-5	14	CASKGPGIQETQYF	TGTGCCAGCAAGGGGCCGGGTATCCAAGAGACCCAGTACTTC
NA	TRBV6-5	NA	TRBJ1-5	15	CASRGPGHRNQPQHF	TGTGCCAGCAGGGGCCCTGGACACCGCAATCAGCCCCAGCATTTT
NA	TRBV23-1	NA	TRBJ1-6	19	CASSPSGRGKCSYNSPLHF	TGCGCCAGCAGTCCATCAGGCAGGGGCAAATGCTCCTATAATTCACCCCTCCACTTT
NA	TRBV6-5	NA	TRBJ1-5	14	CASSVQSSNQPQHF	TGTGCCAGCAGCGTACAATCTAGCAATCAGCCCCAGCATTTT
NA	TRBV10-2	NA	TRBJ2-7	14	CASSEGQSFYEQYF	TGCGCCAGCAGTGAGGGACAGAGTTTCTACGAGCAGTACTTC
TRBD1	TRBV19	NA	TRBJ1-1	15	CASSIEDRGNTEAFF	TGTGCCAGTAGTATCGAAGACAGGGGGAACACTGAAGCTTTCTTT
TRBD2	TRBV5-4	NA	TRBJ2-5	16	CASSGGLAERQETQYF	TGTGCCAGCAGCGGGGGACTAGCCGAAAGACAAGAGACCCAGTACTTC
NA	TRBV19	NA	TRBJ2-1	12	CASSQTYNEQFF	TGTGCCAGTTCCCAGACCTACAATGAGCAGTTCTTC
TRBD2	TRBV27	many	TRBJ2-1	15	CASSFRLAGDREQFF	TGTGCCAGCAGTTTCCGACTAGCGGGAGATCGTGAGCAGTTCTTC
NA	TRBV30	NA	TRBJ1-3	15	CAWSVPGYSGNTIYF	TGTGCCTGGAGTGTCCCCGGATACTCTGGAAACACCATATATTTT
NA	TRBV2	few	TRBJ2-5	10	CASGGETQYF	TGTGCCAGCGGGGGGGAGACCCAGTACTTC
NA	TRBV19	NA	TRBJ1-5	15	CASSSSGGYNQPQHF	TGTGCCAGTAGTAGTTCGGGGGGATACAATCAGCCCCAGCATTTT
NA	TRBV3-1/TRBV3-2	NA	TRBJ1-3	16	CASSLRTDFSGNTIYF	TGTGCCAGCAGCCTCAGGACTGATTTCTCTGGAAACACCATATATTTT
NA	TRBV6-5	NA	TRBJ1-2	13	CASSYQGNYGYTF	TGTGCCAGCAGTTACCAGGGGAACTATGGCTACACCTTC
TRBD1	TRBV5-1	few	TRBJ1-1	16	CASSKDTGVGDTEAFF	TGCGCCAGCAGCAAAGATACAGGGGTGGGGGACACTGAAGCTTTCTTT
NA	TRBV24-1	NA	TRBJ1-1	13	CAPSWRLNTEAFF	TGTGCCCCGAGTTGGAGGTTAAACACTGAAGCTTTCTTT
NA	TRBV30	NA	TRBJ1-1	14	CAWSVGQGSTEAFF	TGTGCCTGGAGTGTAGGGCAGGGCAGCACTGAAGCTTTCTTT
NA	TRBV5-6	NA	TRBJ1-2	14	CASSSDLGLSGYTF	TGTGCCAGCAGCTCCGATTTAGGGCTTTCAGGCTACACCTTC
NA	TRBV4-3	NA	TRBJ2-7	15	CASSQDGGISYEQYF	TGCGCCAGCAGCCAAGACGGCGGGATTAGCTACGAGCAGTACTTC
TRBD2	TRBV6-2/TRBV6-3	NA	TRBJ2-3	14	CASSQLAGGYTQYF	TGTGCCAGCAGTCAGTTAGCGGGGGGATATACGCAGTATTTT
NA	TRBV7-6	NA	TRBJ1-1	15	CASSLGQTGQTEAFF	TGTGCCAGCAGCTTAGGCCAGACAGGACAAACTGAAGCTTTCTTT
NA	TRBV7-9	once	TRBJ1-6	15	CASSPSRGGFSPLHF	TGTGCCAGCAGCCCATCCCGGGGTGGTTTTTCACCCCTCCACTTT
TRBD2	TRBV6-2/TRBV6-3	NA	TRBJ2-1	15	CASSQTSGGWDEQFF	TGTGCCAGCAGCCAGACTAGCGGGGGGTGGGATGAGCAGTTCTTC
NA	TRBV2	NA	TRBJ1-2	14	CASSPDRTNYGYTF	TGTGCCAGCAGCCCGGACAGAACTAACTATGGCTACACCTTC
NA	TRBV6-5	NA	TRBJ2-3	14	CASSYDSVGDTQYF	TGTGCCAGCAGTTACGATAGCGTAGGAGATACGCAGTATTTT
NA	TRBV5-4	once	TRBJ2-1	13	CASSLAGIPEQFF	TGTGCCAGCAGCCTGGCAGGGATCCCTGAGCAGTTCTTC
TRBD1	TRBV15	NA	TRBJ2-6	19	CATSRAPGQVPSGANVLTF	TGTGCCACCAGCAGAGCGCCGGGACAGGTACCCTCTGGGGCCAACGTCCTGACTTTC
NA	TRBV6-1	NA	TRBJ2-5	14	CASFLGLGGETQYF	TGTGCCAGCTTTTTAGGACTAGGGGGGGAGACCCAGTACTTC
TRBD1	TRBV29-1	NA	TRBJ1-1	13	CSAGQGLNTEAFF	TGCAGCGCGGGACAGGGGCTGAACACTGAAGCTTTCTTT
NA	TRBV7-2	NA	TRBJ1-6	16	CASSSVQGLENSPLHF	TGTGCCAGCAGCTCCGTTCAGGGTCTGGAGAACTCACCCCTCCACTTT
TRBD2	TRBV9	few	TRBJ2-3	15	CASSVAGGYTDTQYF	TGTGCCAGCAGCGTAGCGGGAGGATACACAGATACGCAGTATTTT
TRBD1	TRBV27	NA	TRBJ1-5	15	CASSPQGTGNQPQHF	TGTGCCAGCAGCCCACAGGGGACCGGCAATCAGCCCCAGCATTTT
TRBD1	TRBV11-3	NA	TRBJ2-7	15	CASSVFRDRSYEQYF	TGTGCCAGCAGCGTATTCCGGGACAGGTCATACGAGCAGTACTTC